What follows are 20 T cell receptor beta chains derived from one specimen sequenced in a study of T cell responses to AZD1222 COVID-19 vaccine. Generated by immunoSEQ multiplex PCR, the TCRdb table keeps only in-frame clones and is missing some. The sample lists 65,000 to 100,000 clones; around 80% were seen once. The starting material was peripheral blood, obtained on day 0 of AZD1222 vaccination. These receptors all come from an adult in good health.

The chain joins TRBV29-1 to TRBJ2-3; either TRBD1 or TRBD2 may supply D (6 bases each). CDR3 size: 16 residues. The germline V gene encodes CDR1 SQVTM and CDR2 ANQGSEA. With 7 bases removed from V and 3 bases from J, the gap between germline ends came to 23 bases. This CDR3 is CSAASGARSFTDTQYF. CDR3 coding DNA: TGCAGCGCGGCCTCGGGGGCGCGGAGTTTTACAGATACGCAGTATTTT.

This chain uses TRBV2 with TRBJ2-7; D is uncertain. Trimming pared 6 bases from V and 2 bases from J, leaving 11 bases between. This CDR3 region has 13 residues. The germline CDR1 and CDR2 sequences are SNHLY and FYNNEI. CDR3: CASSGYGPYEQYF. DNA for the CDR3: TGTGCCAGCAGCGGTTATGGACCCTACGAGCAGTACTTC. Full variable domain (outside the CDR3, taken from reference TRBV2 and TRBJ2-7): EPEVTQTPSHQVTQMGQEVILRCVPISNHLYFYWYRQILGQKVEFLVSFYNNEISEKSEIFDDQFSVERPDGSNFTLKIRSTKLEDSAMYFCASSGYGPYEQYFGPGTRLTVT.

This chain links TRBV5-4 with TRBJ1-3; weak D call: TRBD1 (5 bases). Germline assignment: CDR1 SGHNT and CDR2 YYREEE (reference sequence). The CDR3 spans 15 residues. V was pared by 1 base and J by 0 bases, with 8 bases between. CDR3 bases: TGTGCCAGCAGCTTGAGGGGAAGCTCTGGAAACACCATATATTTT. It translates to CASSLRGSSGNTIYF.

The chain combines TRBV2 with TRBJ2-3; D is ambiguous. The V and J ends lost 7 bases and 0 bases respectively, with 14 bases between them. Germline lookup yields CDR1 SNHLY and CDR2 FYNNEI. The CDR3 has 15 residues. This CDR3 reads CASKALRISTDTQYF. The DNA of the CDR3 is TGTGCCAGCAAGGCACTCAGAATTAGCACAGATACGCAGTATTTT.

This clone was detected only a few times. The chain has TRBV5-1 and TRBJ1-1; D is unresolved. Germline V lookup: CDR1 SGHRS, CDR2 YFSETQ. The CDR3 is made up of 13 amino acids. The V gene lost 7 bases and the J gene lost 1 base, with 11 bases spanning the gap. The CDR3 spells CASGEPANTEAFF. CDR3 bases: TGCGCCAGCGGCGAGCCAGCGAACACTGAAGCTTTCTTT.

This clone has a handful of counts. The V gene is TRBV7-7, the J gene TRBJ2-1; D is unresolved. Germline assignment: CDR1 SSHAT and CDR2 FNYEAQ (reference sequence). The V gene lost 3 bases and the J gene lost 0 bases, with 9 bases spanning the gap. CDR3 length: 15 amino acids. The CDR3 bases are TGTGCCAGCAGCTTGACAACGACCTCCTACAATGAGCAGTTCTTC. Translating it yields CASSLTTTSYNEQFF.

The DNA for the CDR3 is TGTGCCAGCAGCATAATACAGGAAACTGAAGCTTTCTTT. It is translated as CASSIIQETEAFF. V is TRBV9 and J is TRBJ1-1, with D perhaps matching TRBD1 (5 bases). The V gene lost 4 bases and the J gene lost 5 bases, with 12 bases spanning the gap. The CDR3 totals 13 residues. CDR1 is SGDLS, CDR2 YYNGEE, per germline. Combining the CDR3 with reference TRBV9 and TRBJ1-1 gives the whole variable domain DSGVTQTPKHLITATGQRVTLRCSPRSGDLSVYWYQQSLDQGLQFLIQYYNGEERAKGNILERFSAQQFPDLHSELNLSSLELGDSALYFCASSIIQETEAFFGQGTRLTVV.

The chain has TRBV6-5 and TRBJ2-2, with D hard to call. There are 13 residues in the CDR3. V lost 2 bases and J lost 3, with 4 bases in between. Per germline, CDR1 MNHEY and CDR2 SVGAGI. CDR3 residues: CASSYADTGELFF. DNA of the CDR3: TGTGCCAGCAGTTACGCGGACACCGGGGAGCTGTTTTTT.

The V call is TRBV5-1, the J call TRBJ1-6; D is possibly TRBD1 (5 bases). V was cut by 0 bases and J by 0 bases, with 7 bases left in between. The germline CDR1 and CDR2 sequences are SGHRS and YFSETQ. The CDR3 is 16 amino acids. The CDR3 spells CASSLEQASYNSPLHF. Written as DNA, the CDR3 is TGCGCCAGCAGCTTGGAACAGGCCTCCTATAATTCACCCCTCCACTTT.

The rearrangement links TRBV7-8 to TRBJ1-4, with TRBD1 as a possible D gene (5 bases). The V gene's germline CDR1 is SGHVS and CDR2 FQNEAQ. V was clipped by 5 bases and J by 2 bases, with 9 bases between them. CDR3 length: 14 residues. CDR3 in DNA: TGTGCCAGCAGCATACAGGAGACTAATGAAAAACTGTTTTTT. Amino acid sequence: CASSIQETNEKLFF.

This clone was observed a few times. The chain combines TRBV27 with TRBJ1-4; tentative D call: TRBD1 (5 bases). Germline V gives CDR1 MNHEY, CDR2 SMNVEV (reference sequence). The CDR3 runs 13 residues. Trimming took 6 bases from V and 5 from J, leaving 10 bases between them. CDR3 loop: CASRRTHNEKLFF. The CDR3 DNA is TGTGCCAGCAGAAGGACACACAATGAAAAACTGTTTTTT.

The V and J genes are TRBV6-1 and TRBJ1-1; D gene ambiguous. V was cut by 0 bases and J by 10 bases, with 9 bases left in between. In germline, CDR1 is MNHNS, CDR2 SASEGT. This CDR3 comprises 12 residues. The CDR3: CASSEAGSAAFF. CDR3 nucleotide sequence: TGTGCCAGCAGTGAAGCCGGGTCTGCAGCTTTCTTT.

The CDR3 nucleotides read TGTGCCAGCAGTCCCGGACATGACTATGGCTACACCTTC. Encoded protein: CASSPGHDYGYTF. The chain uses TRBV12-3 or TRBV12-4 and TRBJ1-2; tentatively, D is TRBD1 (5 bases). The length of the CDR3 is 13 residues. Trimming pared 5 bases from V and 3 bases from J, leaving 10 bases between.

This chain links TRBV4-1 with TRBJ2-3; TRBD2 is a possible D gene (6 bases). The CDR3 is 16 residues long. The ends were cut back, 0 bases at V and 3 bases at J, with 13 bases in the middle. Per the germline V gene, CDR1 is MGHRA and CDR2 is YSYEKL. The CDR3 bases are TGCGCCAGCAGCCAAGATCCAGGCGGGGTGACAGATACGCAGTATTTT. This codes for CASSQDPGGVTDTQYF.

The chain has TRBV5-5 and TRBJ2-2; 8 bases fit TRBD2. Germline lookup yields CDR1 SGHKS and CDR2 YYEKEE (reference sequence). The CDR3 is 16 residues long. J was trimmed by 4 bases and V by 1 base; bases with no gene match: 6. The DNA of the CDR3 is TGTGCCAGCAGCTTGACGGGAGGGCCGGGCACCGGGGAGCTGTTTTTT. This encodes CASSLTGGPGTGELFF. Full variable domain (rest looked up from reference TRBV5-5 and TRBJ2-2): DAGVTQSPTHLIKTRGQQVTLRCSPISGHKSVSWYQQVLGQGPQFIFQYYEKEERGRGNFPDRFSARQFPNYSSELNVNALLLGDSALYLCASSLTGGPGTGELFFGEGSRLTVL.

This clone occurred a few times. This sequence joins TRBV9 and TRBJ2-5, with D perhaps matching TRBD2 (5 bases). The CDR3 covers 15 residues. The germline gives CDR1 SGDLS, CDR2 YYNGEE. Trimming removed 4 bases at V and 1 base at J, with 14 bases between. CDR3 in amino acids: CASSLRWEFQETQYF. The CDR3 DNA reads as TGTGCCAGCAGCCTGAGGTGGGAGTTCCAAGAGACCCAGTACTTC. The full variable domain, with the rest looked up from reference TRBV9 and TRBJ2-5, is DSGVTQTPKHLITATGQRVTLRCSPRSGDLSVYWYQQSLDQGLQFLIQYYNGEERAKGNILERFSAQQFPDLHSELNLSSLELGDSALYFCASSLRWEFQETQYFGPGTRLLVL.

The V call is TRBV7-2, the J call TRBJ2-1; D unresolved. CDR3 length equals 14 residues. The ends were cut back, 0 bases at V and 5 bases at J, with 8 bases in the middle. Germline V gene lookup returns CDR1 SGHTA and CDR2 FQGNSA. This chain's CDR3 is CASSLAGQNNEQFF. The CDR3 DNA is TGTGCCAGCAGCTTAGCGGGTCAGAACAATGAGCAGTTCTTC.

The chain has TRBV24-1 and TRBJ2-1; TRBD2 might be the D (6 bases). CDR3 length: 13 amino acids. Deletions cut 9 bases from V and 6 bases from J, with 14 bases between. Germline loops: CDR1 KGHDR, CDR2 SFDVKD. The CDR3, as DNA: TGTGCCACCGGGGAGGCAGGTTCCAATGAGCAGTTCTTC. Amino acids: CATGEAGSNEQFF.

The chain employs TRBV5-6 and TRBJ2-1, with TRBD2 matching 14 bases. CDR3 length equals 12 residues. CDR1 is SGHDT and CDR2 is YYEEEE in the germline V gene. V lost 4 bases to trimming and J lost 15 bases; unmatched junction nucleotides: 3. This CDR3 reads CASSEGLAGVFF. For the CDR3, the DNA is TGTGCCAGCAGCGAGGGACTAGCGGGGGTGTTCTTC.

CDR3 DNA: TGTGCCTGGACCCGCACGGTGTGGCGGGAGATAAGAGAGACCCAGTACTTC. Its protein product is CAWTRTVWREIRETQYF. The rearrangement links TRBV30 to TRBJ2-5; 7 bases agree with TRBD2. This CDR3 is 17 amino acids long. Germline CDR1 GTSNPN, CDR2 SVGIG (reference sequence). The V gene end was trimmed by 4 bases and the J gene end by 4 bases; junction bases not matched to a gene: 18.